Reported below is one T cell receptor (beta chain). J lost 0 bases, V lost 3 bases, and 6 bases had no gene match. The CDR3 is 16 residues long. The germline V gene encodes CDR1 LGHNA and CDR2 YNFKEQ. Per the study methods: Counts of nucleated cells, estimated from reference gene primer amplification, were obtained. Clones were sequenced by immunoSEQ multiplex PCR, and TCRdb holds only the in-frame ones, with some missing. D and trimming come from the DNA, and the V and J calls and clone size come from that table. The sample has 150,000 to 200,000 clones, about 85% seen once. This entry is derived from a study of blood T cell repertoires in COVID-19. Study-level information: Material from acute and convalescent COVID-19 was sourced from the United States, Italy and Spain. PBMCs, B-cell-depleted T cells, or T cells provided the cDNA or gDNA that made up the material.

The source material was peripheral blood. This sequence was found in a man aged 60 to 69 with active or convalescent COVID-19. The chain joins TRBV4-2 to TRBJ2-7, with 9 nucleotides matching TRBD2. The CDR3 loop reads CASSQLSGGSSYEQYF. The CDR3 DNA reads TGTGCCAGCAGCCAGTTAAGCGGGGGGTCCTCCTACGAGCAGTACTTC.